The entry that follows covers one T cell receptor beta chain sequence. As yet, its antigen is unknown. The data derive from a study of OX40 agonist ivuxolimab in advanced cancers. Study overall: Six ivuxolimab dose levels, 0.01 to 10 mg/kg, were given intravenously every 2 weeks. Study-wide results and caveats: More expanded clones were found, on average, in CD8+ than in CD4+ T cells.

Generated by immunoSEQ multiplex PCR, the TCRdb table keeps only in-frame clones and is missing some. The sample lists 65,000 to 90,000 clones, around 84% occurring once. The specimen was CD4+ or CD8+ T cells sorted from blood, collected in a trial of the OX40 agonist ivuxolimab. The TCR was taken from an adult with an advanced solid tumor such as melanoma, head and neck, liver or kidney cancer.

The CDR3 DNA follows: TGTGCCAGTAGTATGAACCGGGACGGTACGGGTCAGCCCCAGCATTTT. Translation: CASSMNRDGTGQPQHF. This chain uses TRBV19 with TRBJ1-5; D may be TRBD1 (5 bases). The V end lost 3 bases, the J end lost 6 bases, and 18 bases lay between the germline ends. There are 16 residues in the CDR3. Germline values: CDR1 LNHDA, CDR2 SQIVND (reference sequence).